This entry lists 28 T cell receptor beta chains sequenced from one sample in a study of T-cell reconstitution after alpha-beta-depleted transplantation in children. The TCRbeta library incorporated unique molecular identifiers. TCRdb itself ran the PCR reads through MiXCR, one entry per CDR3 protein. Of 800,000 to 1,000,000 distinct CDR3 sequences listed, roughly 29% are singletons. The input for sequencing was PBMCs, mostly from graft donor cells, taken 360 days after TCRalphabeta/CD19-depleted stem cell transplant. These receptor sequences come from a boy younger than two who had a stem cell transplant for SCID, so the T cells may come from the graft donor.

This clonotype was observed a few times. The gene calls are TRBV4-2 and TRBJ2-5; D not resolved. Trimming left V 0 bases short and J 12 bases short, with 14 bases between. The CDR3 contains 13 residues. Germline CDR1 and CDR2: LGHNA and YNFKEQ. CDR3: CASSQEMKLIEYF. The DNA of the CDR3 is TGTGCCAGCAGCCAAGAGATGAAGCTGATTGAGTACTTC.

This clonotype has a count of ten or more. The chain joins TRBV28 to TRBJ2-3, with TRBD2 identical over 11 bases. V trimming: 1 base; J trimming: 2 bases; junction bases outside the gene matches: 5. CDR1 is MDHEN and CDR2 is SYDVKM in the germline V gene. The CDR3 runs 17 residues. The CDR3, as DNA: TGTGCCAGCAGTTTATCCCTGGGACTAGCGGACACAGATACGCAGTATTTT. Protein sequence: CASSLSLGLADTDTQYF.

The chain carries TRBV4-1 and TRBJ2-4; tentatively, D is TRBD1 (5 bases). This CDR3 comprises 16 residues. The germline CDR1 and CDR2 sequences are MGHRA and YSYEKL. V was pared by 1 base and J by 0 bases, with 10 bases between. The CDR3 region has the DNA TGCGCCAGCAGCCAAGGAGGAACAGGAGCCAAAAACATTCAGTACTTC. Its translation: CASSQGGTGAKNIQYF.

The CDR3 nucleotides read TGTGCCAGTAGTCCAGACGTGAGCACTGAAGCTTTCTTT. As protein: CASSPDVSTEAFF. J is TRBJ1-1 and V is TRBV19; D not certain. The CDR3 contains 13 residues. CDR1 and CDR2 (germline): LNHDA, SQIVND (reference sequence). V was clipped by 5 bases and J by 4 bases, with 11 bases between them.

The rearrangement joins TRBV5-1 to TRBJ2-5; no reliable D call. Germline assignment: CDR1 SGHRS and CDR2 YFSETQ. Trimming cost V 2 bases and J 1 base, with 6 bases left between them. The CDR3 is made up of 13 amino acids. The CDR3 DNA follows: TGCGCCAGCAGCTTAATCCTCCAAGAGACCCAGTACTTC. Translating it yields CASSLILQETQYF.

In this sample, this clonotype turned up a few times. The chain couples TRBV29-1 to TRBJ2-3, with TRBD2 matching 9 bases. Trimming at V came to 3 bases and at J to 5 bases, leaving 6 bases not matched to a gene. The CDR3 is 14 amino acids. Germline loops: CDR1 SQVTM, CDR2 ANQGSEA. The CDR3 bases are TGCAGCGTTGAGGGCGGGGGGGCGTTAGATACGCAGTATTTT. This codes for CSVEGGGALDTQYF.

This CDR3 is CASSQRRANTGELFF. CDR3 sequence (DNA): TGTGCCAGCAGCCAACGCAGGGCGAACACCGGGGAGCTGTTTTTT. The rearrangement joins TRBV12-3 or TRBV12-4 to TRBJ2-2; D might be TRBD1 (5 bases). The V end was cut by 6 bases, the J end by 0 bases, with 11 bases between. CDR3 length: 15 residues.

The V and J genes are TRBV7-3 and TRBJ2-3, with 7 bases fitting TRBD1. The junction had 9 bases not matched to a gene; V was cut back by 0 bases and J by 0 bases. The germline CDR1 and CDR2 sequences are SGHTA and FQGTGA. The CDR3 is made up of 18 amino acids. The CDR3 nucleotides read TGTGCCAGCAGCTTAACATTGACAGGGAGCTTCAGCACAGATACGCAGTATTTT. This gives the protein CASSLTLTGSFSTDTQYF.

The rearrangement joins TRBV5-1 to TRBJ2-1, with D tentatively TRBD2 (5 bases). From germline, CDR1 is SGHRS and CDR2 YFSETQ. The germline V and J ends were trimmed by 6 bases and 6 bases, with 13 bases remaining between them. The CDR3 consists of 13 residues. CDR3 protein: CASTRETTNEQFF. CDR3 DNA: TGCGCCAGCACCCGGGAAACCACCAATGAGCAGTTCTTC.

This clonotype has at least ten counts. The chain's CDR3 is CSARVRRGEQFF. In DNA form, the CDR3 reads TGCAGTGCTAGAGTCCGGAGAGGTGAGCAGTTCTTC. The chain links TRBV20-1 to TRBJ2-1, with D unresolved. CDR1 is DFQATT, CDR2 SNEGSKA, per germline (reference sequence). This CDR3 spans 12 amino acids. V lost 1 base, J lost 9 bases, and 10 bases lay in between.

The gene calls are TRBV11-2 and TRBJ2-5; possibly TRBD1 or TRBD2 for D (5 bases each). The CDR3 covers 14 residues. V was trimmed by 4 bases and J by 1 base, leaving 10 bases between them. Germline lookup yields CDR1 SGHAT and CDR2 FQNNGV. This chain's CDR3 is CASSSSGAQETQYF. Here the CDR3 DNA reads TGTGCCAGCAGCTCCTCCGGGGCCCAAGAGACCCAGTACTTC. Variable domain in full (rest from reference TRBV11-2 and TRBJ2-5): EAGVAQSPRYKIIEKRQSVAFWCNPISGHATLYWYQQILGQGPKLLIQFQNNGVVDDSQLPKDRFSAERLKGVDSTLKIQPAKLEDSAVYLCASSSSGAQETQYFGPGTRLLVL.

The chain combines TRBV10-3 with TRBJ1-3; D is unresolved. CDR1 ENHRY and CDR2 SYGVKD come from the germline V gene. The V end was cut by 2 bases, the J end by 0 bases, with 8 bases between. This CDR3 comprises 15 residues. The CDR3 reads CAISERVGSGNTIYF. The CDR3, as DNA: TGTGCCATCAGTGAGAGGGTCGGCTCTGGAAACACCATATATTTT.

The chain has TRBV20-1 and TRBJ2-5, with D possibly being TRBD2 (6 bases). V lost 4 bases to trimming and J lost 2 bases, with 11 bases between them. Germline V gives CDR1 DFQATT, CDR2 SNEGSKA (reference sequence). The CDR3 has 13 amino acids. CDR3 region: CSATSGVQETQYF. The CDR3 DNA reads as TGCAGTGCTACGTCGGGGGTTCAAGAGACCCAGTACTTC.

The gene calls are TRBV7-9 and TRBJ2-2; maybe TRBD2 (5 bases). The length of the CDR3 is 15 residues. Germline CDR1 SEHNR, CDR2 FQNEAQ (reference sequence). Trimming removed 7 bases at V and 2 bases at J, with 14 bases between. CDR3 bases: TGTGCCAGCAAAGCGGACTTGTCCAACACCGGGGAGCTGTTTTTT. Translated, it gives CASKADLSNTGELFF.

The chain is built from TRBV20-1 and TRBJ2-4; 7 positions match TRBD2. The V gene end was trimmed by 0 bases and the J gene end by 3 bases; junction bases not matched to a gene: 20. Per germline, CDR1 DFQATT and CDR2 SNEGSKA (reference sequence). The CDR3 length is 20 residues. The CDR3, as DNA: TGCAGTGCTAGAGATTATGGGAGGGCGGGCTCCCAGGCCGTCAAAAACATTCAGTACTTC. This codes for CSARDYGRAGSQAVKNIQYF.

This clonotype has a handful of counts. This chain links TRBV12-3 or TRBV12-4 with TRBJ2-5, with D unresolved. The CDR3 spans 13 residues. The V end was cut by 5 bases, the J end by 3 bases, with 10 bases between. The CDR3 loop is CASSPPWEETQYF. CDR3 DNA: TGTGCCAGCAGTCCCCCGTGGGAAGAGACCCAGTACTTC.

CDR3: CSARKVGGTYEQYF. CDR3 coding DNA: TGCAGTGCTAGAAAGGTCGGGGGGACCTACGAGCAGTACTTC. This chain uses TRBV20-1 with TRBJ2-7, with 7 bases aligning to TRBD2. The CDR3 runs to 14 residues. Trimming took 2 bases from V and 2 from J; bases not matched to a gene: 6. Germline V lookup: CDR1 DFQATT, CDR2 SNEGSKA (reference sequence).

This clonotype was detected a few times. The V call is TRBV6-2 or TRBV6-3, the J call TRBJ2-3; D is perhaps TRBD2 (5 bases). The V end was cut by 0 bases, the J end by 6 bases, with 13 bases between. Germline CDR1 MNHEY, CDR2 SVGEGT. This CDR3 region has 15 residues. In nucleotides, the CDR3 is TGTGCCAGCAGTTACTCGTCTAGGAGGAAGGATACGCAGTATTTT. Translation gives CASSYSSRRKDTQYF.

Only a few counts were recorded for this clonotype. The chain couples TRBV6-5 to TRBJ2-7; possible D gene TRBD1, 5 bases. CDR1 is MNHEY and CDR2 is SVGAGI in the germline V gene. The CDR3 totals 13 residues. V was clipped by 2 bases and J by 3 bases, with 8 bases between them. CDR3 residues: CASSYGAGYEQYF. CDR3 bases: TGTGCCAGCAGTTACGGGGCAGGCTACGAGCAGTACTTC.

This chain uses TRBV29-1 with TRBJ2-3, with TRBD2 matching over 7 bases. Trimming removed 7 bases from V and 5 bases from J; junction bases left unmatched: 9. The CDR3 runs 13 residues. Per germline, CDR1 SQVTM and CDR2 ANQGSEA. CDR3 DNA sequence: TGCAGCGCCAGCGGGGTTCAGGGAGATACGCAGTATTTT. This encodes CSASGVQGDTQYF.

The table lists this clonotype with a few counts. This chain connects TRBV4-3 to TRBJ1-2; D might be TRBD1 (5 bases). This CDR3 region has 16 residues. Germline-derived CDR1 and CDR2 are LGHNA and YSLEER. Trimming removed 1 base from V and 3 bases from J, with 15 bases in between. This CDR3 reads CASSQVIGGRDYGYTF. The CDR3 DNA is TGCGCCAGCAGCCAAGTCATTGGTGGCAGGGACTATGGCTACACCTTC.

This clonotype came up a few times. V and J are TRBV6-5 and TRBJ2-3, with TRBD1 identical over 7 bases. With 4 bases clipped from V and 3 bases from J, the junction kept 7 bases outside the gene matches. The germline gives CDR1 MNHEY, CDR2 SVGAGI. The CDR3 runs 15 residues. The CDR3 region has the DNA TGTGCCAGCAGTTCCGGGGACAGTTATACAGATACGCAGTATTTT. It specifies CASSSGDSYTDTQYF.

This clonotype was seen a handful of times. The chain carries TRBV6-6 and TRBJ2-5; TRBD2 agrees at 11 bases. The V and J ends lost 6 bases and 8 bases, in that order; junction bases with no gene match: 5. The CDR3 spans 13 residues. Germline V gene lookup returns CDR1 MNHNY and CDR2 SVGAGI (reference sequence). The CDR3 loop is CASRLAGVTTQYF. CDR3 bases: TGTGCCAGCAGACTAGCGGGGGTTACAACCCAGTACTTC.

The CDR3 spells CATSDPRNSNQPQHF. The CDR3 nucleotides are TGTGCCACCAGTGACCCCAGAAATAGCAATCAGCCCCAGCATTTT. The rearrangement links TRBV24-1 to TRBJ1-5, with D unresolved. The CDR3 is made up of 15 amino acids. CDR1 and CDR2 from the germline V gene are KGHDR and SFDVKD. V lost 4 bases to trimming and J lost 0 bases, with 9 bases between them.

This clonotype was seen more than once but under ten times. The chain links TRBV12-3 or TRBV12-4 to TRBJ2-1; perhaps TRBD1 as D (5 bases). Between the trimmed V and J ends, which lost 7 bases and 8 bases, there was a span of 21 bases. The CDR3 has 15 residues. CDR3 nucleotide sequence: TGTGCCAGCAACCCCGGGCAGGGATTATGGGATGAGCAGTTCTTC. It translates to CASNPGQGLWDEQFF.

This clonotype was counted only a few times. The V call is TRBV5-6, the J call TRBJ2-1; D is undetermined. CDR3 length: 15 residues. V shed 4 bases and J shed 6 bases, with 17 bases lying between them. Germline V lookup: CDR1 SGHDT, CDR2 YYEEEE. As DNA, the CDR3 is TGTGCCAGCAGCCTTGACCTAACCCCTCCCAATGAGCAGTTCTTC. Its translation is CASSLDLTPPNEQFF.

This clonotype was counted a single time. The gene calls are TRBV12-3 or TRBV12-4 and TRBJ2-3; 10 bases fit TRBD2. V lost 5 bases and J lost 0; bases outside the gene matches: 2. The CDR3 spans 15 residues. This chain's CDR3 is CASSTSGESTDTQYF. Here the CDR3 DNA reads TGTGCCAGCAGTACTAGCGGGGAGAGCACAGATACGCAGTATTTT.

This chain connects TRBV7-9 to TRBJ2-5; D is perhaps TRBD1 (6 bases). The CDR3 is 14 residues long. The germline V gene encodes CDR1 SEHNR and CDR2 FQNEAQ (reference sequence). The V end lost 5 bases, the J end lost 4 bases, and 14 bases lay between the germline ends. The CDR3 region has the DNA TGTGCCAGCAGCGCCTACAAAGGGGGAGAGACCCAGTACTTC. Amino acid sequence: CASSAYKGGETQYF.